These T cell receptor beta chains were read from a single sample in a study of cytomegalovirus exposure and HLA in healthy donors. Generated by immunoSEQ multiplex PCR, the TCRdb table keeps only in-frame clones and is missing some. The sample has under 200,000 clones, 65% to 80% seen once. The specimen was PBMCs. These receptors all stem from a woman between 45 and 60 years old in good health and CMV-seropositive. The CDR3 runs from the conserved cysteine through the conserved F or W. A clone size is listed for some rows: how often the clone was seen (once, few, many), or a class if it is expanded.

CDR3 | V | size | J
CASSTWTGGANGYTF | TRBV27 | - | TRBJ1-2
CASSPGLAGGQETQYF | TRBV5-8 | - | TRBJ2-5
CASSFGTGGLNTEAFF | TRBV6-5 | few | TRBJ1-1
CASSPRQLNEKLFF | TRBV9 | - | TRBJ1-4
CASMQGSKNIQYF | TRBV6-1 | - | TRBJ2-4
CASSQDRETEAFF | TRBV2 | - | TRBJ1-1
CASSPQGIRDSPLHF | TRBV6-1 | once | TRBJ1-6
CASSRWGSSVDEQFF | TRBV9 | - | TRBJ2-1
CASRTGISSYNEQFF | TRBV5-1 | - | TRBJ2-1
CASSKRGGGDTQYF | TRBV6-6 | few | TRBJ2-3
CSVREGGVRHEQFF | TRBV29-1 | - | TRBJ2-1
CASSLEADSYEQYF | TRBV5-1 | - | TRBJ2-7
CASSYSPLAGGEQFF | TRBV6-5 | - | TRBJ2-1
CAWDRQAGYTF | TRBV30 | - | TRBJ1-2
CASSDKQGITTEAFF | TRBV6-6 | few | TRBJ1-1
CASSPASTGKSYTF | TRBV6-6 | - | TRBJ1-2
CATSRDTDNTDTQYF | TRBV15 | many | TRBJ2-3
CASRKTGGGQPQHF | TRBV2 | few | TRBJ1-5
CASSIFPDRASTDTQYF | TRBV19 | - | TRBJ2-3
CASSLAGGGGNEQYF | TRBV7-2 | few | TRBJ2-7
CASSLSPGTAYGYTF | TRBV7-6 | - | TRBJ1-2
CASSGTVSGNTIYF | TRBV2 | few | TRBJ1-3
CASSEEGVTNTIYF | TRBV6-1 | - | TRBJ1-3
CASSGGWYNEQFF | TRBV27 | - | TRBJ2-1
CASSQVDRNQPQHF | TRBV4-1 | - | TRBJ1-5
CASSPRDRNTGELFF | TRBV4-2 | once | TRBJ2-2
CASSLSGTGGSETQYF | TRBV7-8 | - | TRBJ2-5
CASTWGVNEKLFF | TRBV6-6 | - | TRBJ1-4
CASSPATAYNEQFF | TRBV5-1 | - | TRBJ2-1
CASSLAGGDYGYTF | TRBV11-1 | - | TRBJ1-2
CASSSLHEQYF | TRBV19 | - | TRBJ2-7
CASSRGQGGGYTF | TRBV5-4 | - | TRBJ1-2
CASSELLAGAQYF | TRBV2 | once | TRBJ2-3
CASSKTGPDTQYF | TRBV7-6 | - | TRBJ2-3
CASSVATGSPLHF | TRBV9 | - | TRBJ1-6
CSVGGGARVQETQYF | TRBV29-1 | few | TRBJ2-5
CASSPRTGMNTEAFF | TRBV5-4 | - | TRBJ1-1
CASRELAGIYNEQFF | TRBV2 | - | TRBJ2-1
CASSLTAGGYTDTQYF | TRBV7-3 | few | TRBJ2-3
CASSPTRGAGDEQYF | TRBV18 | - | TRBJ2-7
CASSSGAGSTDTQYF | TRBV7-9 | - | TRBJ2-3
CASSPRTGRDTEAFF | TRBV6-5 | few | TRBJ1-1
CASTPRSANNEQFF | TRBV7-2 | - | TRBJ2-1
CASRETGNTEAFF | TRBV6-4 | - | TRBJ1-1
CASSLVGSGGFYEQYF | TRBV7-2 | - | TRBJ2-7
CASSSSGGRYEQYF | TRBV27 | few | TRBJ2-7
CASSLTGELYGYTF | TRBV5-5 | - | TRBJ1-2